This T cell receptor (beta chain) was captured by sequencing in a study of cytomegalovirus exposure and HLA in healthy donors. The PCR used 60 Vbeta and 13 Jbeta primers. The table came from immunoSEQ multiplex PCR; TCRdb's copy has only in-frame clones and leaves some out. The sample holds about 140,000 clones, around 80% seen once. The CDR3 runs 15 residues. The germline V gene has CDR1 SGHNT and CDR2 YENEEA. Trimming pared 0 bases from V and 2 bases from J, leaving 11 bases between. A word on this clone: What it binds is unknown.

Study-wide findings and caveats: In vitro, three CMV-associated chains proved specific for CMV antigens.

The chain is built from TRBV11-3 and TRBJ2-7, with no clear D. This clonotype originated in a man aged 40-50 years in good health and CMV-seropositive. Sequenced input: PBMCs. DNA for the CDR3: TGTGCCAGCAGCTTAGATCAACGGAGTGCCTACGAGCAGTACTTC. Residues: CASSLDQRSAYEQYF.